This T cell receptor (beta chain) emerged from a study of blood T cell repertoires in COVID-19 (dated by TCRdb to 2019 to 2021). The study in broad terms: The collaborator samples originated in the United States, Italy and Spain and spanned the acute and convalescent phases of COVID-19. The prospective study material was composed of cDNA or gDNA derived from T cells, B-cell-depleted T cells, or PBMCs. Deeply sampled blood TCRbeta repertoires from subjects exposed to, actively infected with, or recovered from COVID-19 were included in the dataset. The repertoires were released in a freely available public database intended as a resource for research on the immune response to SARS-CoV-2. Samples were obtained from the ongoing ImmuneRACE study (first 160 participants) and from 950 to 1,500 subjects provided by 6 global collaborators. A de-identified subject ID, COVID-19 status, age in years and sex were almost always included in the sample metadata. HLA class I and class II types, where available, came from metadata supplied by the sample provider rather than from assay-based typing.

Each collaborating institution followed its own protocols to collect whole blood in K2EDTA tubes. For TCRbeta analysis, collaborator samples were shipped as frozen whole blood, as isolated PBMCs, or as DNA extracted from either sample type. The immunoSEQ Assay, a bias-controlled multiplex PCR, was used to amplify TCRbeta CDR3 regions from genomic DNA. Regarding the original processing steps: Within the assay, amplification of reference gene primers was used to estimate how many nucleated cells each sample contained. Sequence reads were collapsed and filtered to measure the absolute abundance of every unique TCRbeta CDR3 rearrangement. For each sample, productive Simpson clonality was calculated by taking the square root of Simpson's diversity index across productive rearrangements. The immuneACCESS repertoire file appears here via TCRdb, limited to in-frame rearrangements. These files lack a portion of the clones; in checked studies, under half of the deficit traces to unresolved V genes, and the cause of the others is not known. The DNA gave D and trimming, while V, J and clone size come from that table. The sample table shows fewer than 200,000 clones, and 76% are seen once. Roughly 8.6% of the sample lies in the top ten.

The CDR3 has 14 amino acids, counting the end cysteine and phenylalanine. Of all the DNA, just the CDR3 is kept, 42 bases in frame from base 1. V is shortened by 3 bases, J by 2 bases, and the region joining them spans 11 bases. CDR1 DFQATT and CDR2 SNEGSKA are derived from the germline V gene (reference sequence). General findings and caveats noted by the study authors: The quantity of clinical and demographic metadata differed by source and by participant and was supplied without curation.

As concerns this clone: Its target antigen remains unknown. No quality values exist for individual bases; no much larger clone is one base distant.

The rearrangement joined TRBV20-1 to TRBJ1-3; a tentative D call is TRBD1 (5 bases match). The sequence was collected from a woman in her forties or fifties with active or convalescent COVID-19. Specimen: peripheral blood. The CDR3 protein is CSASYRQTGNTIYF. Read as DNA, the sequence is TGCAGTGCTAGTTATAGACAGACTGGAAACACCATATATTTT.